This paragraph reports one T cell receptor beta chain. Antigen: not known. This specimen comes from a study of siplizumab effects on memory and regulatory T cells. Notes on the study in general: Significant reduction of alloreactive sequences traceable to unstimulated CD4+ memory cells was observed with siplizumab.

Data came from immunoSEQ multiplex PCR; TCRdb stores just in-frame clones and leaves some out. The sample contains 6,000 or so clones, about a third of which appear only once. V gave up 0 bases and J gave up 3 bases, with 10 bases separating them. Germline CDR1 reads SGHTS; CDR2 reads YDEGEE. There are 14 residues in the CDR3. Mixed lymphocyte reaction cells were cocultured at 37°C for 5 to 7 days. Material for sequencing was CFSE-low (dividing) CD8+ T cells sorted from an allogeneic mixed lymphocyte reaction. The J gene is TRBJ2-7, the V gene TRBV5-8; D remains unclear. The receptor was derived from a human donor in good health; the cells came from an allogeneic mixed lymphocyte reaction. The CDR3, as DNA: TGTGCCAGCAGCTTGGTGGCAGGACGCTACGAGCAGTACTTC. Its protein is CASSLVAGRYEQYF. Supplemented by reference TRBV5-8 and TRBJ2-7, the full variable domain reads EAGVTQSPTHLIKTRGQQATLRCSPISGHTSVYWYQQALGLGLQFLLWYDEGEERNRGNFPPRFSGRQFPNYSSELNVNALELEDSALYLCASSLVAGRYEQYFGPGTRLTVT.